This passage covers 15 T cell receptor beta chains from one sample sequenced in a study of shared clonotypes between healthy human individuals. Assay: immunoSEQ multiplex PCR; the TCRdb copy retains only in-frame clones and omits some. This table holds more than 500,000 clones, approximately 94% found once. Sequenced input: naive CD4+ T cells sorted from blood. The subset here: CD45RA+ positively selected. The receptors derive from a woman in her 30s in good health.

The gene calls are TRBV7-8 and TRBJ1-5; the match to TRBD1 covers 8 bases. The germline CDR1 and CDR2 sequences are SGHVS and FQNEAQ. V shed 3 bases, J shed 4 bases, and the junction held 8 bases outside the gene matches. The length of the CDR3 is 16 residues. CDR3 in amino acids: CASSFSGQGSNQPQHF. CDR3 bases: TGTGCCAGCAGCTTTTCCGGACAGGGATCAAATCAGCCCCAGCATTTT.

The chain uses TRBV2 and TRBJ1-1, with D possibly being TRBD1 (5 bases). CDR3 length equals 13 residues. The germline V gene has CDR1 SNHLY and CDR2 FYNNEI. With 8 bases removed from V and 3 bases from J, the gap between germline ends came to 13 bases. CDR3 DNA sequence: TGTGCCAGCCGGGACCCTTGGGACACTGAAGCTTTCTTT. It is translated as CASRDPWDTEAFF.

This chain uses TRBV15 with TRBJ1-1; D gene uncertain. The germline V gene encodes CDR1 LNHNV and CDR2 YYDKDF (reference sequence). Trimming removed 0 bases at V and 0 bases at J, with 17 bases between. There are 18 residues in the CDR3. CDR3 loop: CATSREGLGEGLNTEAFF. The CDR3 DNA sequence: TGTGCCACCAGCAGAGAGGGTTTGGGAGAGGGCTTGAACACTGAAGCTTTCTTT.

This chain links TRBV19 with TRBJ2-4; 10 nucleotides align to TRBD2. Germline assignment: CDR1 LNHDA and CDR2 SQIVND (reference sequence). CDR3 size: 16 residues. V trimming: 5 bases; J trimming: 0 bases; junction bases outside the gene matches: 4. The CDR3 here is CASSPGLALAKNIQYF. CDR3 DNA sequence: TGTGCCAGTAGTCCGGGACTAGCGCTAGCCAAAAACATTCAGTACTTC.

The chain's CDR3 is CASSGPSSGNTIYF. CDR3 DNA: TGTGCCAGCAGTGGCCCTAGCTCTGGAAACACCATATATTTT. The chain has TRBV2 and TRBJ1-3; unclear D gene. Trimming removed 4 bases at V and 0 bases at J, with 7 bases between. The CDR3 is 14 amino acids. CDR1 and CDR2 from the germline V gene are SNHLY and FYNNEI. Full variable domain (outside the CDR3, taken from reference TRBV2 and TRBJ1-3): EPEVTQTPSHQVTQMGQEVILRCVPISNHLYFYWYRQILGQKVEFLVSFYNNEISEKSEIFDDQFSVERPDGSNFTLKIRSTKLEDSAMYFCASSGPSSGNTIYFGEGSWLTVV.

Note on this clone: Other DNA sequences of this sample code for an identical CDR3. The chain joins TRBV28 to TRBJ2-7; D is ambiguous. The CDR3 contains 10 residues. Per germline, CDR1 MDHEN and CDR2 SYDVKM. The V and J ends lost 9 bases and 9 bases respectively, with 12 bases between them. CDR3: CASGPIGQYF. CDR3 in DNA: TGTGCCAGTGGGCCGATAGGGCAGTACTTC.

This clone was counted once. V usage is TRBV6-1 and J usage is TRBJ2-7; possibly TRBD1 for D (6 bases). V dropped 4 bases and J dropped 2 bases, with 9 bases sitting between them. Germline V gene lookup returns CDR1 MNHNS and CDR2 SASEGT. This CDR3 spans 13 amino acids. CDR3 amino acids: CASSGGPTYEQYF. The CDR3 DNA reads as TGTGCCAGCAGTGGGGGGCCGACCTACGAGCAGTACTTC.

The rearrangement uses TRBV30 and TRBJ1-1; the D gene is possibly TRBD1 (5 bases). Germline V lookup: CDR1 GTSNPN, CDR2 SVGIG (reference sequence). V dropped 2 bases and J dropped 7 bases, with 11 bases sitting between them. The CDR3 has 12 amino acids. The CDR3 reads CAWSRGYGEAFF. The CDR3 nucleotides are TGTGCCTGGAGTCGGGGGTACGGTGAAGCTTTCTTT.

The V and J genes are TRBV27 and TRBJ1-1; D gene unclear. Germline V gives CDR1 MNHEY, CDR2 SMNVEV (reference sequence). V was cut by 2 bases and J by 5 bases, with 9 bases left in between. There are 13 residues in the CDR3. CDR3 amino acids: CASSLSPLTEAFF. The DNA for the CDR3 is TGTGCCAGCAGTTTAAGCCCCTTAACTGAAGCTTTCTTT.

The V and J genes are TRBV29-1 and TRBJ2-1; D possibly uses TRBD1 or TRBD2 (5 bases each). CDR1 SQVTM and CDR2 ANQGSEA come from the germline V gene. The CDR3 is 19 amino acids. Trimming cost V 7 bases and J 0 bases, with 28 bases left between them. The CDR3 sequence is CSAERGERLLQNSYNEQFF. The CDR3 DNA follows: TGCAGCGCAGAAAGGGGAGAACGACTACTTCAAAACTCCTACAATGAGCAGTTCTTC.

The chain combines TRBV5-1 with TRBJ2-3; possibly TRBD2 for D (5 bases). The length of the CDR3 is 15 residues. The germline V and J ends were trimmed by 0 bases and 2 bases, with 10 bases remaining between them. Germline V gives CDR1 SGHRS, CDR2 YFSETQ. DNA for the CDR3: TGCGCCAGCAGCTTGGAGCGGTTGGACACAGATACGCAGTATTTT. Protein product: CASSLERLDTDTQYF.

The rearrangement joins TRBV7-9 to TRBJ2-5; D assignment may be TRBD1 or TRBD2 (5 bases each). The DNA end is a closer match to TRBJ2-7, so the J assignment may be wrong. Germline CDR1 SEHNR, CDR2 FQNEAQ (reference sequence). The CDR3 has 14 residues. DNA of the CDR3: TGTGCCAGCAGCCGGCAGGGAGACTCCTACGAGCAGTACTTC. Protein: CASSRQGDSYEQYF.

V and J are TRBV2 and TRBJ1-4; D is uncertain. This CDR3 has 14 residues. Trimming shortened V by 3 bases and J by 4 bases, and 9 bases separated the two germline ends. Germline values: CDR1 SNHLY, CDR2 FYNNEI. Here the CDR3 DNA reads TGTGCCAGCAGTGACGCAAACCATAATGAAAAACTGTTTTTT. It translates to CASSDANHNEKLFF.

CDR3 region: CASSLGNHRATEAFF. The CDR3 DNA follows: TGTGCCAGCAGCTTAGGTAATCACAGGGCCACTGAAGCTTTCTTT. This chain joins TRBV7-9 and TRBJ1-1, with a tentative D call TRBD1 (6 bases). The CDR3 is made up of 15 amino acids. Germline V gene sequence: CDR1 SEHNR, CDR2 FQNEAQ (reference sequence). Between the trimmed V and J ends, which lost 1 base and 4 bases, there was a span of 13 bases.

V usage is TRBV19 and J usage is TRBJ2-7; 10 positions agree with TRBD2. The CDR3 consists of 14 residues. CDR1 is LNHDA, CDR2 SQIVND, per germline (reference sequence). V shed 4 bases and J 3 bases; nucleotides not matched to a gene: 3. CDR3 sequence reads: CASSRTSGFYEQYF. Here the CDR3 DNA reads TGTGCCAGTAGTAGGACTAGCGGCTTCTACGAGCAGTACTTC.